The following is a TCR beta chain sequence with its context. No antigen is known for it. The sample originates from a study of cytomegalovirus exposure and HLA in healthy donors. CDR1 and CDR2 (germline): LGHNA, YNFKEQ. The V end lost 1 base, the J end lost 6 bases, and 13 bases lay between the germline ends. This CDR3 has 15 residues. Study-level points and caveats: HLA alleles were associated with 17,000 or so TCR beta sequences in a later analysis at 0.05 false discovery rate. Most TCR sequences were seen very rarely across donors, but some public TCRs occurred in many.

Vbeta (60) and Jbeta (13) primers were used in the PCR. Sequenced by immunoSEQ multiplex PCR; TCRdb stores in-frame clones only, minus some. The sample lists over 150,000 clones; about 80% were seen once. The source material was PBMCs. V usage is TRBV4-2 and J usage is TRBJ1-5, with a tentative D call TRBD1 (5 bases). The sequence was obtained from a man aged 18 to 35 in good health and CMV-seropositive. The CDR3 coding sequence is TGTGCCAGCAGCCAAGGAGAAGGGGAGGGTCAGCCCCAGCATTTT. Amino acid sequence: CASSQGEGEGQPQHF.